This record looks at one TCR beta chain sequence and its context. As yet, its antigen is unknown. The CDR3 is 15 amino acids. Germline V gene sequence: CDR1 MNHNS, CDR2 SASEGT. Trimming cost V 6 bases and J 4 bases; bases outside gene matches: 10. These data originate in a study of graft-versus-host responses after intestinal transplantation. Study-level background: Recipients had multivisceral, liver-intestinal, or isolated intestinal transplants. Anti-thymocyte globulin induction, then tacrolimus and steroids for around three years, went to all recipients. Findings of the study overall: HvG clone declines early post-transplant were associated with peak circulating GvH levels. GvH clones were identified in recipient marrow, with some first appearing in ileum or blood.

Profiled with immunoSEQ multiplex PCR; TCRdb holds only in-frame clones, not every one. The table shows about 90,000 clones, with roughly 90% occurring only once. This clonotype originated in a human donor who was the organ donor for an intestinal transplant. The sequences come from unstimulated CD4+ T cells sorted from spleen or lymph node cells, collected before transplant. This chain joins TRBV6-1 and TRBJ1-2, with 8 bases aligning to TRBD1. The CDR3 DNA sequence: TGTGCCAGCAGCATCAACCCCCAGGGGGCCTATGGCTACACCTTC. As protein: CASSINPQGAYGYTF.